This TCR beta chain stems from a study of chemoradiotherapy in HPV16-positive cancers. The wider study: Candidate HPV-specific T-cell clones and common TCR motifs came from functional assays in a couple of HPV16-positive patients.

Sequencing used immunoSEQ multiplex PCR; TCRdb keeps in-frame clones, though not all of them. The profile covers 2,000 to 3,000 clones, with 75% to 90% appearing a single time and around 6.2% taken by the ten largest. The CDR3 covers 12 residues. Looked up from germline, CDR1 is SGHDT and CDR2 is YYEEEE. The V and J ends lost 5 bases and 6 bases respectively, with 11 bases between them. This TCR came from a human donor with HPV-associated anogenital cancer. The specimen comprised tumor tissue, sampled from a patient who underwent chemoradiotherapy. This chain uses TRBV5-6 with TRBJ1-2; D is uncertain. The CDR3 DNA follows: TGTGCCAGCAGTCCGCGGGAGGATGGCTACACCTTC. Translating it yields CASSPREDGYTF. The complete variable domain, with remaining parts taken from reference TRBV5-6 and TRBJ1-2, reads DAGVTQSPTHLIKTRGQQVTLRCSPKSGHDTVSWYQQALGQGPQFIFQYYEEEERQRGNFPDRFSGHQFPNYSSELNVNALLLGDSALYLCASSPREDGYTFGSGTRLTVV.